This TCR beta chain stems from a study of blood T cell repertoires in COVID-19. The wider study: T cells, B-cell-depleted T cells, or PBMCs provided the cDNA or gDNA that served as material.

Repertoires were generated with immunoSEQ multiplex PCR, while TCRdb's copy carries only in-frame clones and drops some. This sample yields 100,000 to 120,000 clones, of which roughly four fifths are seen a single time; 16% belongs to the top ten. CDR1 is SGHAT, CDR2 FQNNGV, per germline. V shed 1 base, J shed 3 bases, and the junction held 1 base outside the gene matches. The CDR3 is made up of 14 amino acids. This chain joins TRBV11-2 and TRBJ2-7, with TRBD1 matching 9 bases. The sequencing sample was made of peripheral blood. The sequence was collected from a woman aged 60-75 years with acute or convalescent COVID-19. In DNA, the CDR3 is TGTGCCAGCAGCTTAGGGGACAGGGTCTACGAGCAGTACTTC. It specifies CASSLGDRVYEQYF.